The sample holds many counts of the clone carrying this T cell receptor beta chain. The target antigen is unknown. Making the TCR beta libraries involved quantitative 5'-RACE with molecular barcodes. MiXCR was run by TCRdb on the 5' RACE reads, yielding one entry per CDR3 protein. The data show around 130,000 distinct CDR3 sequences, about a tenth seen once. This sample was included in a study of CD8 T cells in ankylosing spondylitis. General observations from the study: Significant enrichment of disease-linked clones was reported in matched ankylosing spondylitis synovial fluid. Earlier studies detected some motif variants in reactive arthritis synovial fluid and blood. About 8 highly homologous variants made up a TCR beta motif, and this motif appeared characteristic of ankylosing spondylitis blood.

Input material: blood, either unsorted or a sorted T cell fraction (not recorded which). This sequence was found in a male donor with ankylosing spondylitis or in good health (not recorded which).

CDR3 DNA: TGCGCCAGCAGCCAAGGGGTTTTGGTAGCATCCTACAATGAGCAGTTCTTC. Protein sequence: CASSQGVLVASYNEQFF. The genes are TRBV4-3 and TRBJ2-1; D ambiguous. Germline values: CDR1 LGHNA, CDR2 YSLEER. Trimming shortened V by 1 base and J by 1 base, and 14 bases separated the two germline ends. This CDR3 has 17 amino acids.